What follows are 9 T cell receptor beta chains derived from one specimen sequenced in a study of T cell responses to AZD1222 COVID-19 vaccine. Produced via immunoSEQ multiplex PCR; TCRdb's table is partial and in-frame only. The table has 90,000 to 120,000 clones, 80% to 95% seen once; the top ten hold more than 8%. The source material was peripheral blood, sampled 28 days after the second AZD1222 dose. Every receptor here comes from an adult who received the AZD1222 COVID-19 vaccine.

The genes are TRBV18 and TRBJ2-1, with D perhaps TRBD1 or TRBD2 (5 bases each). V was shortened by 1 base and J by 10 bases, with 5 bases between the two germline ends. Germline CDR1 and CDR2: KGHSH and LQKENI. CDR3 length: 11 amino acids. The CDR3: CASSPRGEQFF. The CDR3 DNA reads as TGTGCCAGCTCACCACGGGGGGAGCAGTTCTTC.

This clone was seen a handful of times. The chain uses TRBV28 and TRBJ2-7; 9 bases are shared with TRBD1. V lost 5 bases to trimming and J lost 1 base; unmatched junction nucleotides: 24. Germline V lookup: CDR1 MDHEN, CDR2 SYDVKM. The CDR3 extends over 21 amino acids. The CDR3 sequence is CASSPGTGISYTGEGSYEQYF. DNA for the CDR3: TGTGCCAGCAGTCCCGGGACAGGGATCTCCTATACGGGAGAGGGATCCTACGAGCAGTACTTC.

V usage is TRBV15 and J usage is TRBJ1-5; D is uncertain. Germline CDR1 and CDR2: LNHNV and YYDKDF (reference sequence). The CDR3 is 15 amino acids. V lost 0 bases, J lost 9 bases, and 15 bases lay in between. The CDR3 bases are TGTGCCACCAGCAGAGATTCCACAGTGGGATGGCCCCAGCATTTT. Translating it yields CATSRDSTVGWPQHF.

CDR3 in DNA: TGTGCCACCAGTGATTCCGGGACAGGGGGTCCTATCTATGGCTACACCTTC. It translates to CATSDSGTGGPIYGYTF. This chain connects TRBV24-1 to TRBJ1-2, with 11 bases identical to TRBD1. The CDR3 spans 17 residues. CDR1 and CDR2 from the germline V gene are KGHDR and SFDVKD. With 2 bases clipped from V and 4 bases from J, the junction kept 8 bases outside the gene matches.

The J gene is TRBJ2-5, the V gene TRBV6-5; a weak D match, TRBD1 (6 bases). The CDR3 loop spans 14 amino acids. V lost 4 bases and J 4 bases, leaving 13 bases between the germline ends. The V gene's germline CDR1 is MNHEY and CDR2 SVGAGI. The CDR3 DNA is TGTGCCAGCAGTTGGGACACCCATCGAGAGACCCAGTACTTC. Translating gives CASSWDTHRETQYF.

The rearrangement links TRBV5-5 to TRBJ1-2; perhaps TRBD1 as D (5 bases). Trimming cost V 4 bases and J 4 bases, with 14 bases left between them. There are 14 residues in the CDR3. Germline values: CDR1 SGHKS, CDR2 YYEKEE (reference sequence). The CDR3 coding sequence is TGTGCCAGCAGCAGGACACAATTGGCCTATGGCTACACCTTC. It yields the protein CASSRTQLAYGYTF.

This chain links TRBV7-2 with TRBJ1-6, with 7 bases fitting TRBD1. CDR1 is SGHTA, CDR2 FQGNSA, per germline. V was pared by 5 bases and J by 6 bases, with 16 bases of the junction left unmatched. The CDR3 extends over 18 amino acids. CDR3 sequence (DNA): TGTGCCAGCAGCAAGACAGGGCCCCTCTTGGGGGTTAATTCACCCCTCCACTTT. Translation: CASSKTGPLLGVNSPLHF.

The J gene is TRBJ1-1, the V gene TRBV11-1; D unclear. This CDR3 has 13 residues. Trimming removed 1 base at V and 5 bases at J, with 8 bases between. Germline loops: CDR1 SGHAT, CDR2 FQDESV (reference sequence). CDR3 sequence: CASSLVAGTEAFF. The CDR3, as DNA: TGTGCCAGCAGCTTAGTGGCCGGGACTGAAGCTTTCTTT.

V gene TRBV11-2 combines with J gene TRBJ2-7, with D perhaps matching TRBD2 (7 bases). The CDR3 is 14 amino acids. With 8 bases removed from V and 3 bases from J, the gap between germline ends came to 17 bases. Germline V CDR1 and CDR2: SGHAT, FQNNGV. The CDR3 DNA reads as TGTGCCAGCCACCCTAGCGGAGGGGGCTACGAGCAGTACTTC. This encodes CASHPSGGGYEQYF.